These 17 T cell receptor beta chains share one sample of origin, sequenced in a study of siplizumab effects on memory and regulatory T cells. Generated by immunoSEQ multiplex PCR, the TCRdb table keeps only in-frame clones and is missing some. The table has some 120,000 clones, around 94% seen once; the top ten hold around 1.7%. Sequencing was carried out using non-Treg CD4+ T cells sorted from blood. The receptors shown here come from a human donor in good health.

This chain connects TRBV5-1 to TRBJ2-7, with 9 bases aligning to TRBD2. From germline, CDR1 is SGHRS and CDR2 YFSETQ. V lost 1 base, J lost 3 bases, and 2 bases stayed unmatched. This CDR3 is 14 amino acids long. The CDR3 nucleotides read TGCGCCAGCAGCTTGAGAGCGGGAGGCTACGAGCAGTACTTC. Translation gives CASSLRAGGYEQYF.

V is TRBV5-1 and J is TRBJ2-3; possibly TRBD1 or TRBD2 for D (5 bases each). The CDR3 totals 15 residues. Germline V lookup: CDR1 SGHRS, CDR2 YFSETQ. V lost 4 bases to trimming and J lost 1 base, with 13 bases between them. This CDR3 reads CASSRDGTGTDTQYF. In DNA form, the CDR3 reads TGCGCCAGCAGCCGGGACGGAACGGGCACAGATACGCAGTATTTT.

This chain joins TRBV19 and TRBJ2-5; 10 positions match TRBD2. The CDR3 has 13 residues. The trim removed 10 bases at V and 4 bases at J, leaving 6 bases unmatched. The germline gives CDR1 LNHDA, CDR2 SQIVND (reference sequence). CDR3 nucleotide sequence: TGTGCCATCAGCGGGAGGGCCGGAGAGACCCAGTACTTC. It specifies CAISGRAGETQYF.

The V gene is TRBV2, the J gene TRBJ1-2; 8 bases map to TRBD1. Germline V gives CDR1 SNHLY, CDR2 FYNNEI. The CDR3 has 18 residues. V gave up 1 base and J gave up 2 bases; unmatched junction bases: 12. CDR3 region: CASSEVRRQGYVNYGYTF. Here the CDR3 DNA reads TGTGCCAGCAGTGAAGTGCGGAGACAGGGGTATGTGAACTATGGCTACACCTTC.

This clone was recorded once. V usage is TRBV2 and J usage is TRBJ1-3; 9 positions agree with TRBD1. J was trimmed by 8 bases and V by 0 bases; bases with no gene match: 8. The CDR3 spans 16 residues. Germline values: CDR1 SNHLY, CDR2 FYNNEI. CDR3 DNA: TGTGCCAGCAGTGAAGCGGGACAGGGCTCCGGGGACACCATATATTTT. It yields the protein CASSEAGQGSGDTIYF. The variable domain in full, with the rest retrieved from reference TRBV2 and TRBJ1-3, is EPEVTQTPSHQVTQMGQEVILRCVPISNHLYFYWYRQILGQKVEFLVSFYNNEISEKSEIFDDQFSVERPDGSNFTLKIRSTKLEDSAMYFCASSEAGQGSGDTIYFGEGSWLTVV.

This clone has more than one count but fewer than ten. The gene calls are TRBV7-3 and TRBJ2-3; D unclear. The V gene's germline CDR1 is SGHTA and CDR2 FQGTGA. The V end was cut by 5 bases, the J end by 0 bases, with 15 bases between. The CDR3 sequence is 16 residues long. The CDR3 spells CASSPSLLTSTDTQYF. The DNA of the CDR3 is TGTGCCAGCAGCCCCTCCCTCTTGACCAGCACAGATACGCAGTATTTT. Full variable domain (missing parts from reference TRBV7-3 and TRBJ2-3): GAGVSQTPSNKVTEKGKYVELRCDPISGHTALYWYRQSLGQGPEFLIYFQGTGAADDSGLPNDRFFAVRPEGSVSTLKIQRTERGDSAVYLCASSPSLLTSTDTQYFGPGTRLTVL.

This rearrangement joins TRBV9 to TRBJ2-6; the match to TRBD2 covers 8 bases. Unmatched junction bases numbered 12, after V lost 6 bases and J lost 1 base. CDR3 length: 18 residues. Germline-derived CDR1 and CDR2 are SGDLS and YYNGEE. CDR3 DNA: TGTGCCAGCACCCTAGCCGGGGGGGCGTCATCTGGGGCCAACGTCCTGACTTTC. Protein sequence: CASTLAGGASSGANVLTF.

This rearrangement joins TRBV27 to TRBJ1-1; 9 positions agree with TRBD1. CDR1 and CDR2 from the germline V gene are MNHEY and SMNVEV (reference sequence). After removal of 5 bases from V and 2 bases from J, the junction contained 6 bases not matched to a gene. The CDR3 spans 15 residues. The CDR3 DNA is TGTGCCAGCAGTCCAGGGACAGGGCTTAACACTGAAGCTTTCTTT. Its translation is CASSPGTGLNTEAFF.

The chain carries TRBV28 and TRBJ1-2; a possible D gene is TRBD1 (6 bases). There are 17 residues in the CDR3. Looked up from germline, CDR1 is MDHEN and CDR2 is SYDVKM. Trimming took 2 bases from V and 8 from J, leaving 24 bases between them. The DNA for the CDR3 is TGTGCCAGCAGTTTAAACCCCCGGGGGGCGGGTATTCCCGGCTACACCTTC. Amino acid sequence: CASSLNPRGAGIPGYTF.

The chain is built from TRBV2 and TRBJ2-5; D gene unclear. The CDR3 loop spans 14 amino acids. V was clipped by 3 bases and J by 4 bases, with 12 bases between them. Germline V CDR1 and CDR2: SNHLY, FYNNEI. The CDR3 loop reads CASSDVVVSETQYF. CDR3 nucleotides: TGTGCCAGCAGTGATGTGGTGGTTTCAGAGACCCAGTACTTC.

This clone was observed a single time. This rearrangement joins TRBV6-5 to TRBJ1-1; D gene uncertain. The CDR3 extends over 12 amino acids. Germline V gene data show CDR1 as MNHEY and CDR2 as SVGAGI. V gave up 6 bases and J gave up 4 bases, with 9 bases separating them. The CDR3 loop is CASSLSLTEAFF. As DNA, the CDR3 is TGTGCCAGCAGCCTCTCTCTCACTGAAGCTTTCTTT.

This chain connects TRBV7-9 to TRBJ1-1, with unresolved D. This CDR3 is built from 13 residues. The V end was cut by 1 base, the J end by 11 bases, with 14 bases between. The germline V gene has CDR1 SEHNR and CDR2 FQNEAQ (reference sequence). The CDR3, as DNA: TGTGCCAGCAGCTTAGACCATTTGGGATGGGCTTTCTTT. Translating it yields CASSLDHLGWAFF.

This chain joins TRBV5-8 and TRBJ2-5, with D perhaps TRBD1 (5 bases). This CDR3 comprises 13 residues. The germline V gene has CDR1 SGHTS and CDR2 YDEGEE. V was shortened by 5 bases and J by 4 bases, with 12 bases between the two germline ends. The chain's CDR3 is CASRVRGGETQYF. In DNA form, the CDR3 reads TGTGCCAGCAGGGTAAGGGGTGGAGAGACCCAGTACTTC.

The chain recombines TRBV7-3 with TRBJ1-1; D not resolved. CDR3 size: 15 residues. The germline V gene encodes CDR1 SGHTA and CDR2 FQGTGA. V lost 5 bases and J lost 1, with 14 bases in between. The CDR3 region is CASSPGGGRNTEAFF. The CDR3 nucleotides read TGTGCCAGCAGCCCAGGTGGAGGGAGGAACACTGAAGCTTTCTTT.

Only one count was recorded for this clone. The rearrangement uses TRBV19 and TRBJ2-7; D gene unclear. Per the germline V gene, CDR1 is LNHDA and CDR2 is SQIVND (reference sequence). V was trimmed by 6 bases and J by 2 bases, leaving 14 bases between them. This CDR3 comprises 14 residues. CDR3 sequence: CASSNGLPPYEQYF. The CDR3 DNA sequence: TGTGCCAGTAGCAACGGCCTCCCACCCTACGAGCAGTACTTC.

This rearrangement joins TRBV6-6 to TRBJ1-2, with 7 bases aligning to TRBD1. Germline lookup yields CDR1 MNHNY and CDR2 SVGAGI (reference sequence). V was clipped by 6 bases and J by 5 bases; unmatched bases: 9. CDR3 length: 14 amino acids. The CDR3 here is CASRSGQVEYGYTF. CDR3 in DNA: TGTGCCAGCAGGAGTGGACAGGTGGAATATGGCTACACCTTC.

V and J are TRBV19 and TRBJ1-1; D unresolved. The CDR3 spans 13 residues. Germline assignment: CDR1 LNHDA and CDR2 SQIVND (reference sequence). Trimming took off 7 bases at V and 3 bases at J, with 12 bases between the two ends. CDR3 loop: CASKRSGDTEAFF. CDR3 bases: TGTGCCAGTAAGCGGTCCGGGGACACTGAAGCTTTCTTT. Supplemented by reference TRBV19 and TRBJ1-1, the full variable domain reads DGGITQSPKYLFRKEGQNVTLSCEQNLNHDAMYWYRQDPGQGLRLIYYSQIVNDFQKGDIAEGYSVSREKKESFPLTVTSAQKNPTAFYLCASKRSGDTEAFFGQGTRLTVV.